This T cell receptor (beta chain) originates from a study of shared clonotypes between healthy human individuals (dated by TCRdb to 2020 to 2022). In the study overall: A couple of women and a few men aged 18 to 49 years were included in the cohort. To increase sequencing depth and limit assay-specific biases, TCR repertoire library preparation and sequencing were carried out by different laboratories using diverse techniques. To estimate repertoire size and how much clonotypes are shared between individuals, the study performed deep sequencing of blood TCR repertoires from a few healthy adults. Leukapheresis yielded between about 0.94 and 10 billion PBMCs per donor. For each donor, CD4 naive and CD4 memory were each run on three plates, CD8 naive on two plates, and CD8 memory on one plate. What the work shows at the level of the full study, not this receptor alone: Incomplete sequencing was indicated by rarefaction of sorted-subset datasets, despite the large sequencing depth. Across a handful of donors, about 5.2% of naive CD4, 3.5% of naive CD8, around 2.5% of memory CD4, and over 0.35% of memory CD8 clonotypes were shared. Sampling was restricted to blood, and TCR repertoires in tissue are likely to differ from TCR repertoires in blood. Because the study included a small number of donors, the genetic and exposure-history diversity represented was limited. Based on pairwise subsampling, the degree of clonotype sharing among donors was expected to be affected by sequencing depth. Compared with non-shared clonotypes, clonotypes shared by all four sorted-subset donors had higher generation probabilities. Larger estimated clonotype richness was generally found for naive subsets than for memory subsets.

The donors were healthy, HIV-negative adults who had no recently reported acute infections or vaccinations. Only Caucasian adults living in Nashville, Tennessee, USA were represented among the donors. Magnetic negative selection was used to enrich CD4+ T cells, after which naive cells were positively selected on CD45RA and the negative fraction became the memory subset. Blood was collected by leukapheresis, and PBMCs were isolated by Ficoll-Histopaque density gradient centrifugation and then cryopreserved in liquid nitrogen vapor phase. Analytical flow cytometry was used to check the purity and quantity of every magnetically sorted T cell population. Genomic DNA was isolated from every sorted fraction and measured by UV absorbance on a Nanodrop 2000c. The germline V gene (reference sequence) provides CDR1 MNHNY and CDR2 SVGAGI. The CDR3 has 13 amino acids, counting the end cysteine and phenylalanine. Here the CDR3 DNA is all that survives: 39 bases in frame from base 1. V sheds 8 bases and J sheds 0 bases, leaving 10 bases between their ends.

About this clone itself: The antigen it recognizes is unknown. Base qualities are missing; no much larger clone stands one base away.

Using the deep immunoSEQ assay, multiplex PCR amplified TCR CDR3 regions from genomic DNA. Genomic DNA extracted from each cell subset was distributed evenly over all wells of several immunoSEQ 96-well plates, and each plate served as one replicate. Each replicate PCR for sorted subsets received about 0.2 ug genomic DNA, equal to about 30,000 T cell genomes. The purified libraries were quantified using a Qubit 3.0 fluorometer, sized with a Bioanalyzer 2100, and then quantified again using the KAPA Library Quantification kit. Each immunoSEQ 96-well plate was sequenced on its own single-read 150-cycle Illumina NextSeq 550 flow cell. The authors' analysis ran thus. Because the immunoSEQ output included only junctional sequences and no quality scores, the filtering could not be the same as the filtering used for full-length reads. Sequences were annotated with PyIR, a Python wrapper for IgBLAST v1.9, using IMGT germline references to assign V/J genes and CDR3. Reads were filtered out if the reads had weak V/J assignments (E-value above 1e-6), no CDR3, stop codons, out-of-frame junctions, or ambiguous translated residues. V3J clonotypes were defined as sequences sharing an identical inferred V gene, J gene, and CDR3 amino acid sequence. Percentage overlap between repertoires was calculated by dividing the number of shared unique clonotypes by the size of the smaller repertoire. Richness of each repertoire was evaluated using RTK rarefaction, the Chao1 estimator, and Recon v2.1 estimates of unobserved clonotypes. OLGA was used to compute generation probabilities for all TCRbeta clonotypes that the gDNA method yielded from several donors. What TCRdb holds here is the immuneACCESS table cut down to in-frame rearrangements. Part of the clones is not present; checked against another copy, under half of the missing clones reflect an unresolved V gene, and the others are unexplained. The V and J calls and the clone size are those of that table, but D and trimming were determined from the DNA. Present in this sample are hundreds of thousands of clones, less than 85% of which were seen just once. The leading ten clones occupy 1.5% to 2% of the sample.

The sequence was obtained from a woman aged 25 to 39 in good health. Recombination connected TRBV6-6 to TRBJ1-2; the D gene is not confidently resolved. The sequenced sample consisted of memory CD4+ T cells sorted from blood. The cell subset or site label here, explained by the study, means: CD45RA-negative fraction. The CDR3: CASGSSANYGYTF. The nucleotides read TGTGCCAGCGGGAGTTCAGCTAACTATGGCTACACCTTC.